What follows are 8 T cell receptor beta chains derived from one specimen sequenced in a study of quantifying T cell responses using KT2 cells (dated by TCRdb to 2015 to 2018). Background on the whole study: RNA was DNase-treated and reverse transcribed with TCR alpha and beta constant-region primers, mostly using SuperScript III.

Library preparation used UMI-ligation and nested PCR. The run used an Illumina MiSeq. Using T4 RNA ligase 1, a single-stranded oligonucleotide bearing the Illumina SP2 sequence plus a UMI was ligated onto the 3' end of the cDNA. PCR1 was run for about 4 cycles (98 degrees C for 15 s, 69 degrees C for 30 s, 72 degrees C for 40 s), and an equimolar mix of RC1.1 and RC1.2, covering TRBC1 and TRBC2, was used as the beta primer. TCRdb redid the processing of the public reads, applying fastp at Q25 and MiXCR, and retained in-frame beta chains. When rows share a CDR3 protein, they turn into one entry using the most common DNA and genes. Recorded for this sample are tens of thousands of distinct CDR3 sequences; 6% to 9.5% of them occurred a single time. The ten largest account for 15% to 18% of the sample. Material: PBMCs spiked with cells of the T cell clone KT2. Receptor source: a human donor.

The V and J genes are TRBV6-5 and TRBJ2-3; D gene unclear. V shed 7 bases and J shed 6 bases, with 8 bases lying between them. This CDR3 region has 11 residues. The germline gives CDR1 MNHEY, CDR2 SVGAGI. CDR3 in amino acids: CASKRGDTQYF. CDR3 DNA: TGTGCCAGCAAGCGTGGGGATACGCAGTATTTT.

In its sample, this clonotype was seen a few times. V and J are TRBV4-1 and TRBJ1-2, with D possibly matching TRBD1 (5 bases). The CDR3 spans 15 residues. Germline-derived CDR1 and CDR2 are MGHRA and YSYEKL. V was pared by 2 bases and J by 4 bases, with 14 bases between. The CDR3 sequence: CASSQSGTDLYGYTF. CDR3 nucleotide sequence: TGCGCCAGCAGCCAATCCGGGACGGACCTCTATGGCTACACCTTC.

This clonotype showed up many times. This chain links TRBV6-1 with TRBJ2-7; D remains ambiguous. Trimming pared 0 bases from V and 3 bases from J, leaving 0 bases between. The CDR3 contains 11 residues. Germline values: CDR1 MNHNS, CDR2 SASEGT. CDR3 loop: CASSEAYEQYF. CDR3 bases: TGTGCCAGCAGTGAAGCCTACGAGCAGTACTTC.

This clonotype was seen a handful of times. The chain is built from TRBV27 and TRBJ1-1; 7 bases are shared with TRBD1. The germline V gene has CDR1 MNHEY and CDR2 SMNVEV (reference sequence). Germline trimming cut 5 bases from V and 6 bases from J; bases unmatched to any gene: 6. CDR3 length: 13 residues. Written as DNA, the CDR3 is TGTGCCAGCAGTACCCTGGACAGGCCTGAAGCTTTCTTT. As protein: CASSTLDRPEAFF.

This clonotype was counted only a few times. The gene calls are TRBV7-7 and TRBJ2-3, with D maybe TRBD2 (5 bases). Germline V lookup: CDR1 SSHAT, CDR2 FNYEAQ (reference sequence). V shed 5 bases and J shed 6 bases, with 21 bases lying between them. There are 16 residues in the CDR3. The CDR3 is CASSPDYGVGVDTQYF. The CDR3 nucleotides are TGTGCCAGCAGCCCAGACTATGGCGTAGGCGTCGATACGCAGTATTTT. Using reference TRBV7-7 and TRBJ2-3 for the parts outside the CDR3, the full variable domain is GAGVSQSPRYKVTKRGQDVTLRCDPISSHATLYWYQQALGQGPEFLTYFNYEAQPDKSGLPSDRFSAERPEGSISTLTIQRTEQRDSAMYRCASSPDYGVGVDTQYFGPGTRLTVL.

By sample fraction, this clonotype is medium-sized. The chain carries TRBV21-1 and TRBJ1-5; TRBD1 reflects the table's D call only, with no check against the DNA. TRBV21-1 is given as a pseudogene. CDR3 size: 15 residues. In nucleotides, the CDR3 is TGTGCCAGCAGCAAAGGGACAGGGGGCAATCAGCCCCAGCATTTT. Its translation: CASSKGTGGNQPQHF.

This clonotype has a handful of counts. The chain employs TRBV11-1 and TRBJ1-2, with D hard to call. The CDR3 contains 13 residues. With 5 bases removed from V and 5 bases from J, the gap between germline ends came to 12 bases. The germline V gene encodes CDR1 SGHAT and CDR2 FQDESV (reference sequence). CDR3 sequence (DNA): TGTGCCAGCAGCATAATCTCTCGATATGGCTACACCTTC. Translation: CASSIISRYGYTF.

This clonotype was observed at least ten times. The chain links TRBV7-2 to TRBJ2-7; D possibly matches TRBD1 or TRBD2 (6 bases each). Germline V lookup: CDR1 SGHTA, CDR2 FQGNSA. CDR3 length: 16 residues. Trimming removed 5 bases at V and 0 bases at J, with 17 bases between. CDR3 nucleotides: TGTGCCAGCAGCAAACAGGGACTTGCCAGCTCCTACGAGCAGTACTTC. This encodes CASSKQGLASSYEQYF. Complete variable domain (other parts from reference TRBV7-2 and TRBJ2-7): GAGVSQSPSNKVTEKGKDVELRCDPISGHTALYWYRQSLGQGLEFLIYFQGNSAPDKSGLPSDRFSAERTGGSVSTLTIQRTQQEDSAVYLCASSKQGLASSYEQYFGPGTRLTVT.